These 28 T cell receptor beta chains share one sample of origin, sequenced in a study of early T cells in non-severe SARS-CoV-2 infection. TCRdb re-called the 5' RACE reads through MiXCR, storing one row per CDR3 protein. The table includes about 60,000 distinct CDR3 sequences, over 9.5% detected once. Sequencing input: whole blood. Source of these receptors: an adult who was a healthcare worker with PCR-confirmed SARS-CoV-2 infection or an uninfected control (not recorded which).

This chain's CDR3 is CSARDQRLGNEQFF. CDR3 bases: TGCAGTGCTAGAGATCAGCGACTAGGAAATGAGCAGTTCTTC. V usage is TRBV20-1 and J usage is TRBJ2-1; possible D gene TRBD2, 6 bases. The germline gives CDR1 DFQATT, CDR2 SNEGSKA (reference sequence). The CDR3 totals 14 residues. V was trimmed by 0 bases and J by 7 bases, leaving 13 bases between them.

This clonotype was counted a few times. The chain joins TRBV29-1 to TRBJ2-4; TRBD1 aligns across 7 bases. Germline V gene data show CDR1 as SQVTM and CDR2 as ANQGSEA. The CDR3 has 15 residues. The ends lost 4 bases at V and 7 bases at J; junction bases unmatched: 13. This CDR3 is CSVVRPGTESNIQYF. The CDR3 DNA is TGCAGCGTTGTCCGGCCCGGGACAGAGAGCAACATTCAGTACTTC.

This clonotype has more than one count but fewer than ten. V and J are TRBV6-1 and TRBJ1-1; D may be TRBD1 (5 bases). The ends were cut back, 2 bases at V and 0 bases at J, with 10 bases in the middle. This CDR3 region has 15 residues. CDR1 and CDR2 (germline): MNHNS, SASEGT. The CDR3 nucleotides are TGTGCCAGCAGTGAACTGGCAGGGATGAACACTGAAGCTTTCTTT. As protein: CASSELAGMNTEAFF.

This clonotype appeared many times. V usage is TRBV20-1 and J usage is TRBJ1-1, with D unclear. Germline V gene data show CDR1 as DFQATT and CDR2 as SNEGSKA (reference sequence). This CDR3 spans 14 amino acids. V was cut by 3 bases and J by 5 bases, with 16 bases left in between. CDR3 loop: CSARGGPMGTEAFF. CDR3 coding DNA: TGCAGTGCTAGGGGTGGGCCGATGGGGACTGAAGCTTTCTTT.

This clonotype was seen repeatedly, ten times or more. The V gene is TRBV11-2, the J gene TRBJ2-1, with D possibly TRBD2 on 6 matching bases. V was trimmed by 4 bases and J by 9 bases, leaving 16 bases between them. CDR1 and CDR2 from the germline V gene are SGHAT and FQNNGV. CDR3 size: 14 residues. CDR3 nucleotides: TGTGCCAGCAGCTCCCTTGGCGGGAAGGTTGAGCAGTTCTTC. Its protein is CASSSLGGKVEQFF.

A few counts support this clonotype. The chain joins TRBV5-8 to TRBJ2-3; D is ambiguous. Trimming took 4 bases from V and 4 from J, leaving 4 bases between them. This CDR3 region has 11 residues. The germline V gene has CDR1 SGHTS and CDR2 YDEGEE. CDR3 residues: CASSLADTQYF. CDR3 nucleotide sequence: TGTGCCAGCAGCCTAGCAGATACGCAGTATTTT.

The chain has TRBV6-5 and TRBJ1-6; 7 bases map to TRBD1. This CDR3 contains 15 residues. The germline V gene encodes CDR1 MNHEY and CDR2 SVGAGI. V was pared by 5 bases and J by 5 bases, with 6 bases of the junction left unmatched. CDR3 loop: CASSRGTDNNSPLHF. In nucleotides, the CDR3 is TGTGCCAGCAGTCGCGGGACAGACAATAATTCACCCCTCCACTTT.

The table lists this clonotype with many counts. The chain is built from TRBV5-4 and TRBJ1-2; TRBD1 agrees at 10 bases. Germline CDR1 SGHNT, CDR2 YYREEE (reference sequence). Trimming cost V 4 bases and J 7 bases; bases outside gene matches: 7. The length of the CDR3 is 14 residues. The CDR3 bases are TGTGCCAGCAGCCAAGGACAGGGGGAGAGTGGCTACACCTTC. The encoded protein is CASSQGQGESGYTF.

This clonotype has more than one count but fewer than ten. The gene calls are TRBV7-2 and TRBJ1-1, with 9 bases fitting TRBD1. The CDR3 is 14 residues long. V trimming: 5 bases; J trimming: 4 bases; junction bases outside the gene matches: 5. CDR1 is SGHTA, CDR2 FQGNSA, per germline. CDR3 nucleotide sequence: TGTGCCAGCAGCCGAGGGACAGGGCCCACTGAAGCTTTCTTT. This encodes CASSRGTGPTEAFF.

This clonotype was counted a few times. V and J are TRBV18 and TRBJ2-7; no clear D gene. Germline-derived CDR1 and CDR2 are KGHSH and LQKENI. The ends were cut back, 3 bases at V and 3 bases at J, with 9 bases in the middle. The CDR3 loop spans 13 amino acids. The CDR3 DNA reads TGTGCCAGCTCACCCACACCGTACTACGAGCAGTACTTC. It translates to CASSPTPYYEQYF.

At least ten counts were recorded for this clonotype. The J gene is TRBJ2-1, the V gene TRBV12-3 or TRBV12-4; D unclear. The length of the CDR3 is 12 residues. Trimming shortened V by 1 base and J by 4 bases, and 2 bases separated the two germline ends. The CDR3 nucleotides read TGTGCCAGCAGTTTAGGGTACAATGAGCAGTTCTTC. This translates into CASSLGYNEQFF.

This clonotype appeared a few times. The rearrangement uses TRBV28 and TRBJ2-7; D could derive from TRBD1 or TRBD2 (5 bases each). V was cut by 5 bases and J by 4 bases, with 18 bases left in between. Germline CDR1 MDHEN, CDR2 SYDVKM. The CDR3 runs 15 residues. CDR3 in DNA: TGTGCCAGCAGTCCCCTGGGGGAACGATTATACGAGCAGTACTTC. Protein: CASSPLGERLYEQYF. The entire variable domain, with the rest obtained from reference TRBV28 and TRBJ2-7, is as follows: DVKVTQSSRYLVKRTGEKVFLECVQDMDHENMFWYRQDPGLGLRLIYFSYDVKMKEKGDIPEGYSVSREKKERFSLILESASTNQTSMYLCASSPLGERLYEQYFGPGTRLTVT.

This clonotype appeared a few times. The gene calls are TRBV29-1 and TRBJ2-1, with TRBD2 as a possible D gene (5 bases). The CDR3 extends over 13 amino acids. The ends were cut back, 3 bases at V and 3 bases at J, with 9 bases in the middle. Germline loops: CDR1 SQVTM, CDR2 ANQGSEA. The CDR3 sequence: CSVDGENYNEQFF. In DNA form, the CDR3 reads TGCAGCGTTGATGGGGAGAACTACAATGAGCAGTTCTTC.

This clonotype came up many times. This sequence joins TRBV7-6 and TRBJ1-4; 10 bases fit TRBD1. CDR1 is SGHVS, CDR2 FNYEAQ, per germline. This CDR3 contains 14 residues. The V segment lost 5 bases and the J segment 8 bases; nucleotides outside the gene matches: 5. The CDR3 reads CASSIGQGGEKLFF. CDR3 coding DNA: TGTGCCAGCAGCATCGGACAGGGGGGCGAAAAACTGTTTTTT.

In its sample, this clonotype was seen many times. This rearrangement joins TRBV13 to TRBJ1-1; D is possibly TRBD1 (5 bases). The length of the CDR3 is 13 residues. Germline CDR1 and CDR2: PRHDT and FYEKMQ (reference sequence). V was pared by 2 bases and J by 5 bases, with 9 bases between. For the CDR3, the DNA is TGTGCCAGCAGCTTAAGGGACGTAACTGAAGCTTTCTTT. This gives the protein CASSLRDVTEAFF.

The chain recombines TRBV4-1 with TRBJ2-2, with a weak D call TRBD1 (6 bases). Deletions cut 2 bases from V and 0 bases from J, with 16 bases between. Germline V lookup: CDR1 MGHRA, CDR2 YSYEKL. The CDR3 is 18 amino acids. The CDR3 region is CASSQPRPGHANTGELFF. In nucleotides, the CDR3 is TGCGCCAGCAGCCAACCTAGACCGGGACACGCGAACACCGGGGAGCTGTTTTTT.

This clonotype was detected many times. The CDR3 spells CSVDGTYNEQFF. The CDR3 nucleotides read TGCAGCGTTGACGGGACCTACAATGAGCAGTTCTTC. The chain recombines TRBV29-1 with TRBJ2-1; D may be TRBD2 (5 bases). V lost 3 bases to trimming and J lost 2 bases, with 5 bases between them. Germline values: CDR1 SQVTM, CDR2 ANQGSEA. CDR3 size: 12 residues.

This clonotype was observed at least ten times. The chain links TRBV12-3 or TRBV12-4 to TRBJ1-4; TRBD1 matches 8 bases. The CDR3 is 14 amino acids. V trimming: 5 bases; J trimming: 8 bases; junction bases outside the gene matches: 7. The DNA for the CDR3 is TGTGCCAGCAGTAGAAACAGGGGGACGGAAAAACTGTTTTTT. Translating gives CASSRNRGTEKLFF.

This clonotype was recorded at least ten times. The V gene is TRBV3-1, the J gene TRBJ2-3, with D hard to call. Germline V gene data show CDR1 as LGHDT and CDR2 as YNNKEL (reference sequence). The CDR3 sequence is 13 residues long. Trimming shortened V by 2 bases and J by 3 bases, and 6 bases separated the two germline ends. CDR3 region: CASSQRGTDTQYF. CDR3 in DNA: TGTGCCAGCAGCCAACGCGGAACAGATACGCAGTATTTT.

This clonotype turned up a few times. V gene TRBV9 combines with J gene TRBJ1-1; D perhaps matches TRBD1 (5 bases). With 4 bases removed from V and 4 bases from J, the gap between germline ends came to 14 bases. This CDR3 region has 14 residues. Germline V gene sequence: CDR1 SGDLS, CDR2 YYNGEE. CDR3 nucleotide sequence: TGTGCCAGCAGCCCGAATTCGGGACGCACTGAAGCTTTCTTT. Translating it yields CASSPNSGRTEAFF.

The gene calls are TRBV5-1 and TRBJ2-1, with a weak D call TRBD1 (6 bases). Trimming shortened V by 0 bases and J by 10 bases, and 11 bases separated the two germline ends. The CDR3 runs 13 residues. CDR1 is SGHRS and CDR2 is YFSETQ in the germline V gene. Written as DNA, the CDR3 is TGCGCCAGCAGCTTGGGAGATGGGGGCGAGCAGTTCTTC. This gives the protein CASSLGDGGEQFF.

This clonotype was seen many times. The CDR3 loop is CASSQDKRDTQYF. CDR3 sequence (DNA): TGTGCCAGCAGCCAAGATAAGCGAGATACGCAGTATTTT. J is TRBJ2-3 and V is TRBV4-2; unclear D gene. The CDR3 loop spans 13 amino acids. Between the trimmed V and J ends, which lost 0 bases and 5 bases, there was a span of 6 bases. In germline, CDR1 is LGHNA, CDR2 YNFKEQ.

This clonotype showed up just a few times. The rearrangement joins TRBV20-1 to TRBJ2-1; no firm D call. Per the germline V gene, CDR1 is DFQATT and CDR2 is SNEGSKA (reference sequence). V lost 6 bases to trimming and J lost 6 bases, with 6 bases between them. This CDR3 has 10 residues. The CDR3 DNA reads TGCAGTGCGCTGGGCAATGAGCAGTTCTTC. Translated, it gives CSALGNEQFF.

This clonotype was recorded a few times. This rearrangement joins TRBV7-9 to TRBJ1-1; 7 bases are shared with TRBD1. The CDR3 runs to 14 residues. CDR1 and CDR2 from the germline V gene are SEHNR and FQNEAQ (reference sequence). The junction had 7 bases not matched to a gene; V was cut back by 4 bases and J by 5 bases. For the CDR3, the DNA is TGTGCCAGCAGCTCTTTTAGGGGGCGGACTGAAGCTTTCTTT. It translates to CASSSFRGRTEAFF.

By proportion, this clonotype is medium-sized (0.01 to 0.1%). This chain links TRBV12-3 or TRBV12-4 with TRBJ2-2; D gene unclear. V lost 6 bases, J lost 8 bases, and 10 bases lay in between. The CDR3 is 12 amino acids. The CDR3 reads CASRRHRGELFF. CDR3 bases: TGTGCCAGCAGGCGACATCGGGGGGAGCTGTTTTTT.

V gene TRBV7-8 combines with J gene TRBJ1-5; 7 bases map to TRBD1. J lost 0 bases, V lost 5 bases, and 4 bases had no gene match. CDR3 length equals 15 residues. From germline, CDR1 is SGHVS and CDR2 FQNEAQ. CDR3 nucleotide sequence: TGTGCCAGCAGCGAGGGACAGATTAGCAATCAGCCCCAGCATTTT. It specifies CASSEGQISNQPQHF.

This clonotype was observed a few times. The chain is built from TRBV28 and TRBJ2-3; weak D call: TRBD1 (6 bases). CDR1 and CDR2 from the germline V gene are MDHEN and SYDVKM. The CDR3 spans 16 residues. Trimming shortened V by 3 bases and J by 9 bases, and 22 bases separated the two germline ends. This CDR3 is CASSFSTDPVGGTQYF. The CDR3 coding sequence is TGTGCCAGCAGTTTTTCGACGGATCCCGTTGGGGGCACGCAGTATTTT.

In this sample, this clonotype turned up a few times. The DNA of the CDR3 is TGTGCCAGCGGGACAGGGGATTTAGGTGAAGCTTTCTTT. Protein sequence: CASGTGDLGEAFF. The chain combines TRBV18 with TRBJ1-1; TRBD1 matches 10 bases. Germline trimming cut 8 bases from V and 7 bases from J; bases unmatched to any gene: 7. Per the germline V gene, CDR1 is KGHSH and CDR2 is LQKENI. The CDR3 runs to 13 residues.